This T cell receptor (beta chain) was documented in a study of blood T cell repertoires in COVID-19. In the study overall: COVID-19 samples collected from the United States, Italy and Spain covered acute and convalescent phases.

A Seattle source enrolled patients during active infection and followed them longitudinally. Original analysis: For nucleated cells, counts were estimated from reference gene primer amplification. Data came from immunoSEQ multiplex PCR; TCRdb stores just in-frame clones and leaves some out. Clone size and V and J calls were adopted from that table, with D and trimming inferred from the DNA. The sample has roughly 200,000 clones; around nine tenths are singletons. CDR1 and CDR2 from the germline V gene are SGHTA and FQGTGA. After removal of 5 bases from V and 3 bases from J, the junction contained 14 bases not matched to a gene. This CDR3 is built from 18 residues.

The sequenced sample was peripheral blood. J is TRBJ1-5 and V is TRBV7-3; 9 bases fit TRBD1. The receptor was derived from a man aged 50-60 years with COVID-19, enrolled during active disease. In nucleotides, the CDR3 is TGTGCCAGCAGCCCGGGACAGGGCGTTTTTAGGGTCAATCAGCCCCAGCATTTT. This gives the protein CASSPGQGVFRVNQPQHF. The variable domain in full, completed from reference TRBV7-3 and TRBJ1-5, reads GAGVSQTPSNKVTEKGKYVELRCDPISGHTALYWYRQSLGQGPEFLIYFQGTGAADDSGLPNDRFFAVRPEGSVSTLKIQRTERGDSAVYLCASSPGQGVFRVNQPQHFGDGTRLSIL.